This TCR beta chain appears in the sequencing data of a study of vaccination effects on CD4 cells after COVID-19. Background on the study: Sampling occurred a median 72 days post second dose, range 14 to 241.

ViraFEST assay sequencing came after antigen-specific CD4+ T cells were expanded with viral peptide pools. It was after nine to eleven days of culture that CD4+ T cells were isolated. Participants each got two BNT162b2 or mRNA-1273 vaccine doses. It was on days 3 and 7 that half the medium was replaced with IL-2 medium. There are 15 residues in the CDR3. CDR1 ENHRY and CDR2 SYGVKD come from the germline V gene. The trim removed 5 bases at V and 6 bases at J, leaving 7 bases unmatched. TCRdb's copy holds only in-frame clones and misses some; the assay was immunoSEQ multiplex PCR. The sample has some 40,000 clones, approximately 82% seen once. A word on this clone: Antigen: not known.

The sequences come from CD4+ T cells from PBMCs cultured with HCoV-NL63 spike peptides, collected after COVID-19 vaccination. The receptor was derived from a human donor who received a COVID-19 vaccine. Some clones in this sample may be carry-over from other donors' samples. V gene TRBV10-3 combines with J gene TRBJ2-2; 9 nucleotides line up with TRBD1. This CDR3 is CAISPGQGLSGELFF. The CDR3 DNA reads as TGTGCCATCAGTCCGGGACAGGGTTTATCCGGGGAGCTGTTTTTT.